This entry is about one T cell receptor beta chain. This clonotype was seen many times. No antigen is known for it. Nothing much larger sits one base from this clone, and base qualities are not available. The CDR3 has 16 amino acids, counting the end cysteine and phenylalanine. Just CDR3 DNA is preserved here, 48 bases in frame from base 1. The germline ends are 14 bases apart after V is trimmed by 5 bases and J by 0 bases. CDR1 is given as SNHLY and CDR2 as FYNNEI, both from the germline V gene. TCRdb names Illumina NovaSeq 6000 as the instrument used. TCRalpha and TCRbeta cDNA libraries were constructed by 5'RACE with constant-segment primers, with sample barcodes and unique molecular identifiers being introduced. RNA was extracted from every sample with Trizol reagent. The libraries were amplified in two PCR steps, and the second step added a second sample barcode and Illumina TruSeq adapters. Libraries were sequenced on an Illumina NovaSeq with 2 x 150 bp paired-end reads. For the original study's pipeline: Demultiplexing of reads and collapsing into UMI-guided consensus sequences were performed with migec v1.2.7. With mixcr v2.1.11, UMI consensuses were aligned to TRA and TRB V and J templates and assembled into clonotypes. A clonotype was counted as expanded or contracted only when both edgeR and NoisET called the clonotype significant, with the noise models trained on biological replicates. For edgeR calls, the thresholds were a false discovery rate-adjusted p below 0.01 and a log2 fold-change of 1. As an exploratory analysis of dynamics, PCA with hierarchical clustering was applied to max-normalized trajectories of the 1000 most abundant clonotypes. Separately sequenced CD4+ and CD8+ repertoires were used to assign a CD4 or CD8 phenotype to each responding clone. Using fastp at Q25 and MiXCR, TCRdb reprocessed the public reads and kept productive beta chains. A single entry per CDR3 protein holds the most common genes and DNA from its merged rows. What appears here as the V and J calls and clone size reflects TCRdb's work, not the paper's. The sample has around 450,000 distinct CDR3 sequences on record, roughly 26% of them singletons. The top ten clonotypes cover 8.5% to 10% of the sample.

Ficoll-Paque density gradient centrifugation was the method used to isolate PBMCs. This entry is derived from a study of T-cell memory formation after mild COVID-19 (dated by TCRdb to the early 2020s). As for the study more broadly: TCR sequence clusters from the two donors were found to be largely donor specific. Longitudinal TCRalpha and TCRbeta repertoire sequencing tracked T-cell clones expanding and contracting after mild COVID-19 in a couple of donors. Two young, previously healthy adult volunteers made up the cohort, one male and one female.

What the authors observed across the whole study: Contracting CD4+ clones turned up mainly in the CM and EM memory subsets, whereas EMRA was where CD8+ clones were enriched. Only a couple of mild cases were covered in the study, and larger cohorts including severe cases with pre-infection samples were considered necessary. The second-wave clones that peaked on day 37 were not confirmed to be SARS-CoV-2 specific. Some responding clones were detected in pre-infection memory, suggesting pre-existing cross-reactive memory T cells joined the SARS-CoV-2 response. Clones contracting from day 15 to 85 had balanced CD4/CD8 phenotypes, while a second wave expanding from day 15 to 37 was biased towards CD4+.

This sequence was found in an adult woman who had mild COVID-19 (a few samples of this study predate the infection). The sample titles of this study are shuffled in the database, so cell type and time point are left out; the donor was told from shared clones. The rearrangement joined TRBV2 to TRBJ2-1; TRBD2 is a weak D gene call, 7 bases matching. Specimen: PBMCs or a T cell subset sorted from them (not recorded which). The nucleotides are TGTGCCAGCAGTCAGAGGGGGGAGGGCTCCTACAATGAGCAGTTCTTC. This sequence encodes CASSQRGEGSYNEQFF.